This is a list of T cell receptor beta chains from one sample in a study of blood T cell repertoires in COVID-19. The method was immunoSEQ multiplex PCR; TCRdb's version includes in-frame clones alone and lacks a portion of them. The table records approximately 490,000 clones, roughly 87% of them present only once. Specimen: PBMCs or T cells enriched from blood (not recorded which). All receptors derive from a woman aged 18-29 years who had recovered from COVID-19. The CDR3 runs from the conserved cysteine through the conserved F or W. A D gene is named only where the DNA matches it firmly. Only some rows state a clone size, as once, few, many or a class for expanded clones.

size: -; V: TRBV29-1; D: -; J: TRBJ2-4; DNA: TGCAGCGGTCCCGGGGTAGCCAAAAACATTCAGTACTTC; CDR3: CSGPGVAKNIQYF
size: -; V: TRBV5-1; D: TRBD1; J: TRBJ1-1; DNA: TGCGCCAGCAGCTTGATAGGGGGCGCAGAGGATGAAGCTTTCTTT; CDR3: CASSLIGGAEDEAFF
size: -; V: TRBV3-1/TRBV3-2; D: -; J: TRBJ1-2; DNA: TGTGCCAGCAGCCAAGGTGGGGCCTATGGCTACACCTTC; CDR3: CASSQGGAYGYTF
size: once; V: TRBV7-9; D: -; J: TRBJ2-1; DNA: TGTGCCAGCAGCTTCCCAGGCAATGAGCAGTTCTTC; CDR3: CASSFPGNEQFF
size: -; V: TRBV29-1; D: -; J: TRBJ2-7; DNA: TGCAGCGTTGATGTTGGGCAGGGCAACGAGCAGTACTTC; CDR3: CSVDVGQGNEQYF
size: -; V: TRBV5-6; D: TRBD1; J: TRBJ1-2; DNA: TGTGCCAGCAGCTTTCGACAGGGGAACTATGGCTACACCTTC; CDR3: CASSFRQGNYGYTF
size: -; V: TRBV2; D: -; J: TRBJ1-1; DNA: TGTGCCAGCAGGCGCGGGAACACTGAAGCTTTCTTT; CDR3: CASRRGNTEAFF
size: -; V: TRBV5-1; D: TRBD2; J: TRBJ2-7; DNA: TGCGCCAGCAGCTTGGATGGGGCGGGGGGTTACGAGCAGTACTTC; CDR3: CASSLDGAGGYEQYF
size: -; V: TRBV2; D: TRBD1; J: TRBJ2-5; DNA: TGTGCCAGCAATAGACAGGGCGCCTCGGAGACCCAGTACTTC; CDR3: CASNRQGASETQYF
size: -; V: TRBV4-1; D: TRBD2; J: TRBJ2-3; DNA: TGCGCCAGCAGCTCTACTAGCGGAGATGCAGATACGCAGTATTTT; CDR3: CASSSTSGDADTQYF
size: -; V: TRBV10-3; D: -; J: TRBJ1-2; DNA: TGTGCCATCAGGGGAGTGGATGGCTACACCTTC; CDR3: CAIRGVDGYTF
size: -; V: TRBV5-1; D: TRBD1; J: TRBJ2-7; DNA: TGCGCCAGCAGCCCCCGGTCCGGGACAGGGGGCGTGGGGGAGCAGTACTTC; CDR3: CASSPRSGTGGVGEQYF
size: few; V: TRBV27; D: TRBD1; J: TRBJ1-4; DNA: TGTGCCAGCAGTTCGATAGCTCACAGGGGAGGAAATGAAAAACTGTTTTTT; CDR3: CASSSIAHRGGNEKLFF
size: -; V: TRBV18; D: -; J: TRBJ1-1; DNA: TGTGCCAGCTCACCACCGATACAGGAGAACACTGAAGCTTTCTTT; CDR3: CASSPPIQENTEAFF
size: -; V: TRBV4-2; D: TRBD1; J: TRBJ2-7; DNA: TGTGCCAGCAGCCGAACCGGGACAGGAACCTACGAGCAGTACTTC; CDR3: CASSRTGTGTYEQYF
size: -; V: TRBV15; D: -; J: TRBJ1-2; DNA: TGTGCCACCAGCAGAGGGGAGGGGAACTATGGCTACACCTTC; CDR3: CATSRGEGNYGYTF
size: -; V: TRBV3-1/TRBV3-2; D: -; J: TRBJ2-7; DNA: TGTGCCAGCAGCCAAGATCTAAATCTCGACGAGCAGTACTTC; CDR3: CASSQDLNLDEQYF
size: -; V: TRBV5-4; D: -; J: TRBJ1-2; DNA: TGTGCCAGCAGCTTGGTTCCCGGGGGGCACTGTGGCTACACCTTC; CDR3: CASSLVPGGHCGYTF
size: -; V: TRBV28; D: -; J: TRBJ1-5; DNA: TGTGCCAGCACCAAGACGAGGGATCCGCATTTT; CDR3: CASTKTRDPHF
size: once; V: TRBV7-9; D: -; J: TRBJ1-5; DNA: TGTGCCAGCAGCTTAGATCGTTCCGATCAGCCCCAGCATTTT; CDR3: CASSLDRSDQPQHF
size: -; V: TRBV5-4; D: -; J: TRBJ1-5; DNA: TGTGCCAGCAGCTTGGATAAGTCGGGCCAGCATTTT; CDR3: CASSLDKSGQHF
size: few; V: TRBV4-1; D: -; J: TRBJ1-3; DNA: TGCGCCAGCAGCCAAGTGGACATGGGTTTTTCTGGAAACACCATATATTTT; CDR3: CASSQVDMGFSGNTIYF
size: few; V: TRBV12-5; D: TRBD1; J: TRBJ1-1; DNA: TGTGCTAGTGGTTTGGTCACCCAGGGGGCCACGGGTGAAGCTTTCTTT; CDR3: CASGLVTQGATGEAFF
size: -; V: TRBV5-4; D: -; J: TRBJ1-1; DNA: TGTGCCAGCAGCGGTGGACGCGACGGGGGCACTGAAGCTTTCTTT; CDR3: CASSGGRDGGTEAFF
size: once; V: TRBV5-1; D: TRBD1; J: TRBJ2-1; DNA: TGCGCCAGCAGCTTGGGGGTGGGACAGTTCAATGAGCAGTTCTTC; CDR3: CASSLGVGQFNEQFF
size: -; V: TRBV18; D: -; J: TRBJ2-7; DNA: TGTGCCAGCTCACCAGCCCAGGAGGACGAGCAGTACTTC; CDR3: CASSPAQEDEQYF